This passage covers 10 T cell receptor beta chains from one sample sequenced in a study of breast tumors, draining lymph nodes, adjacent tissues. One entry per CDR3 protein results from TCRdb running MiXCR on the multiplex PCR reads. The sample yields just over 30,000 distinct CDR3 sequences, approximately 63% seen once. Material for sequencing was breast tumor tissue. These receptors were taken from a female donor with breast cancer. Some clones in this sample may be carry-over from other donors' samples.

The genes are TRBV7-6 and TRBJ2-7, with TRBD1 matching over 9 bases. This CDR3 is 17 amino acids long. The germline V gene encodes CDR1 SGHVS and CDR2 FNYEAQ. V lost 6 bases to trimming and J lost 5 bases; unmatched junction nucleotides: 17. The CDR3: CASSLLPEGQGSHEQYF. CDR3 nucleotide sequence: TGTGCCAGCAGTTTACTTCCGGAAGGACAGGGGTCCCACGAGCAGTACTTC.

The chain uses TRBV20-1 and TRBJ2-3, with TRBD1 as a possible D gene (6 bases). The germline V gene encodes CDR1 DFQATT and CDR2 SNEGSKA (reference sequence). CDR3 size: 13 residues. V was pared by 4 bases and J by 1 base, with 9 bases between. CDR3 bases: TGCAGTGCTATTAGGACAGGCACAGATACGCAGTATTTT. Encoded protein: CSAIRTGTDTQYF.

On this clonotype itself: A clone one base away is much larger, so this may be a read error. The V call is TRBV29-1, the J call TRBJ1-2; the D is unclear. The CDR3 consists of 17 residues. Trimming removed 0 bases from V and 6 bases from J, with 23 bases in between. The V gene's germline CDR1 is SQVTM and CDR2 ANQGSEA. The CDR3 DNA reads TGCAGCGTTGAAGAATTCCAGGTCCCCGCCAGTACGGATGGCTACACCTTC. Translated: CSVEEFQVPASTDGYTF.

The chain combines TRBV6-5 with TRBJ1-6; a possible D gene is TRBD1 (6 bases). CDR1 MNHEY and CDR2 SVGAGI come from the germline V gene. The ends were cut back, 4 bases at V and 0 bases at J, with 13 bases in the middle. CDR3 size: 17 residues. CDR3 bases: TGTGCCAGCAGTTTTAGACAGGCCAGCTCCTATAATTCACCCCTCCACTTT. It codes for CASSFRQASSYNSPLHF.

Comment on this clonotype: A much larger clone lies a single base off, so this may be a read error. J is TRBJ2-6 and V is TRBV6-5; a possible D gene is TRBD1 (6 bases). Germline V gene lookup returns CDR1 MNHEY and CDR2 SVGAGI. The CDR3 is made up of 18 amino acids. Trimming took off 4 bases at V and 2 bases at J, with 18 bases between the two ends. The CDR3 loop is CASSSLPSSGAGANVLTF. CDR3 DNA sequence: TGTGCCAGCAGTTCCCTCCCCTCATCAGGGGCTGGGGCCAACGTCCTGACTTTC.

J is TRBJ2-3 and V is TRBV6-2 or TRBV6-3, with D possibly called TRBD1 or TRBD2 (5 bases each). The V gene's germline CDR1 is MNHEY and CDR2 SVGEGT. The CDR3 has 15 residues. Trimming removed 5 bases from V and 6 bases from J, with 18 bases in between. The CDR3, as DNA: TGTGCCAGCAGTCGGGACCCACATGCCTCGGATACGCAGTATTTT. It encodes CASSRDPHASDTQYF.

CDR3: CASSQGGSANTQYF. In DNA, the CDR3 is TGTGCCAGCAGTCAGGGGGGTAGCGCGAATACGCAGTATTTT. The chain joins TRBV6-1 to TRBJ2-3; tentative D call: TRBD1 (7 bases). CDR3 length equals 14 residues. Per germline, CDR1 MNHNS and CDR2 SASEGT. The germline V and J ends were trimmed by 5 bases and 7 bases, with 16 bases remaining between them.

The chain combines TRBV20-1 with TRBJ2-2; D remains unclear. The length of the CDR3 is 15 residues. V lost 4 bases to trimming and J lost 0 bases, with 12 bases between them. Germline assignment: CDR1 DFQATT and CDR2 SNEGSKA (reference sequence). The CDR3 reads CSAMDGGTNTGELFF. Here the CDR3 DNA reads TGCAGTGCTATGGATGGCGGTACGAACACCGGGGAGCTGTTTTTT.

The chain uses TRBV5-1 and TRBJ2-7, with unresolved D. The CDR3 has 15 amino acids. The ends were cut back, 1 base at V and 3 bases at J, with 14 bases in the middle. Germline V gives CDR1 SGHRS, CDR2 YFSETQ. The CDR3, as DNA: TGCGCCAGCAGCTTGACACGCACCTCGGTCTACGAGCAGTACTTC. Residues: CASSLTRTSVYEQYF. Supplemented by reference TRBV5-1 and TRBJ2-7, the full variable domain reads KAGVTQTPRYLIKTRGQQVTLSCSPISGHRSVSWYQQTPGQGLQFLFEYFSETQRNKGNFPGRFSGRQFSNSRSEMNVSTLELGDSALYLCASSLTRTSVYEQYFGPGTRLTVT.

The table lists this clonotype with a count of one. The chain recombines TRBV20-1 with TRBJ2-7, with TRBD1 identical over 9 bases. The CDR3 is made up of 17 amino acids. Germline V lookup: CDR1 DFQATT, CDR2 SNEGSKA (reference sequence). The V gene end was trimmed by 3 bases and the J gene end by 3 bases; junction bases not matched to a gene: 15. CDR3 sequence reads: CSASPGTGRARSYEQYV. The CDR3 nucleotides are TGCAGTGCTAGCCCCGGGACAGGGAGGGCTCGTAGCTACGAGCAGTACGTC.